The 2 T cell receptor beta chains presented below share a single source sample, sequenced in a study of blood T cell repertoires in COVID-19. TCRdb's copy holds only in-frame clones and misses some; the assay was immunoSEQ multiplex PCR. Here the sample spans under 75,000 clones, 80% to 90% being singletons. Sequencing was performed on peripheral blood. The receptors were gathered from a man in his fifties or sixties with acute or convalescent COVID-19.

The gene calls are TRBV7-2 and TRBJ1-6; 9 bases are a match to TRBD1. V shed 5 bases and J 7 bases; nucleotides not matched to a gene: 15. Germline assignment: CDR1 SGHTA and CDR2 FQGNSA. CDR3 length equals 18 residues. CDR3 region: CASSPAPYRGRGNSPLHF. CDR3 nucleotide sequence: TGTGCCAGCAGCCCGGCCCCTTACAGGGGGCGCGGGAATTCACCCCTCCACTTT.

The chain carries TRBV28 and TRBJ1-5, with D hard to call. Deletions cut 7 bases from V and 0 bases from J, with 7 bases between. This CDR3 is built from 13 residues. Germline CDR1 is MDHEN and CDR2 is SYDVKM. The CDR3 loop reads CASTQNSNQPQHF. The CDR3 bases are TGTGCCAGCACCCAGAATAGCAATCAGCCCCAGCATTTT.